This TCR beta chain was identified during a study of T-cell reconstitution after alpha-beta-depleted transplantation in children. Findings and caveats of the study: High day-60 TCRbeta diversity in some patients came from surviving recipient T cells and thymic progenitors. Among T cells one year after transplant, newly produced cells accounted for most counts and diversity. About two months after transplant, alpha-beta T cells reportedly came from several hundred expanded graft clones.

Construction of the TCRbeta library involved unique molecular identifiers. TCRdb recomputed calls from the PCR reads with MiXCR, one row per CDR3 protein. The top ten clones hold 13% to 15% of a sample with some 550,000 distinct CDR3 sequences, more than 20% of them seen once. This clonotype turned up a few times. The antigen is unknown. Germline assignment: CDR1 SGHTA and CDR2 FQGNSA. V lost 7 bases and J lost 6, with 6 bases in between. The CDR3 sequence is 11 residues long. The input for sequencing was PBMCs, mostly from graft donor cells, taken 360 days after TCRalphabeta/CD19-depleted stem cell transplant. This sequence joins TRBV7-2 and TRBJ2-2; no definite D call. The source of this sequence is a boy under two years old who had a stem cell transplant for acute myeloid leukemia, so the T cells may come from the graft donor. Here the CDR3 DNA reads TGTGCCAGCACCTCAGCCGGGGAGCTGTTTTTT. Translating gives CASTSAGELFF.